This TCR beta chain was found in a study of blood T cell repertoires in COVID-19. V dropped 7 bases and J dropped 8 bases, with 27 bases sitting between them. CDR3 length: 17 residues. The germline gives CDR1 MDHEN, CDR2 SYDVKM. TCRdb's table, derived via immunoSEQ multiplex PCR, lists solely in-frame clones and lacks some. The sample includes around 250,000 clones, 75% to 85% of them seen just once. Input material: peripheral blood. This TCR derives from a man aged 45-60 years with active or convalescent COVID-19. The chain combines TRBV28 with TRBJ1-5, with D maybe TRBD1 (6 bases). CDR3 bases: TGTGCCAGCACCCCCCACATGAGCGGTGCGGGGGCAAAGCCCCAGCATTTT. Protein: CASTPHMSGAGAKPQHF.